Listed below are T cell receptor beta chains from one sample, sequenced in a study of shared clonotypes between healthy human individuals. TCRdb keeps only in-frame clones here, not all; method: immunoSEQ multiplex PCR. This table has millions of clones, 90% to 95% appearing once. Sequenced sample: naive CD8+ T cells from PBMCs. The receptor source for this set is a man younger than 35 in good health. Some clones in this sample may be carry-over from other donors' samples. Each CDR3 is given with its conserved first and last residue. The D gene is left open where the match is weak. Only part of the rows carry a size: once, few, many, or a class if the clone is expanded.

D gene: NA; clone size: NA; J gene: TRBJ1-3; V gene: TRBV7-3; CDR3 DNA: TGTGCCAGCAGCTTAAACGGTCGAGGAAACACCATATATTTT; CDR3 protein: CASSLNGRGNTIYF
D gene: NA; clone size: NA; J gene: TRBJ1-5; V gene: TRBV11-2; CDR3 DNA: TGTGCCAGCAGCTTAGGAGGGCCTCAGCCCCAGCATTTT; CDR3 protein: CASSLGGPQPQHF
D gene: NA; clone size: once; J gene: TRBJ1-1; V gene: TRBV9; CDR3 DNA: TGTGCCAGCAGCGTAGTGGAGGGGCCGGGTACTGAAGCTTTCTTT; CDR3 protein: CASSVVEGPGTEAFF
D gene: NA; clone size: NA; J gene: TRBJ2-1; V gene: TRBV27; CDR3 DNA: TGTGCCAGCAGTTTAGGGGGGCGAGGGTACAATGAGCAGTTCTTC; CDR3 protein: CASSLGGRGYNEQFF
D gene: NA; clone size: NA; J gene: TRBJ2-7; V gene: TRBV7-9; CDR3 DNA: TGTGCCAGCAGCCCCATCCTTGCCTACGAGCAGTACTTC; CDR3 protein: CASSPILAYEQYF
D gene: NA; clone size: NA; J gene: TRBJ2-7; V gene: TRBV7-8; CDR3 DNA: TGTGCCAGCAGGCCCCCTTCCTCCTACGAGCAGTACTTC; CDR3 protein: CASRPPSSYEQYF
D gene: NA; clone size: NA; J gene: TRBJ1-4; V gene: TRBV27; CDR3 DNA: TGTGCCACTTGGACGGACCGCACTAATGAAAAACTGTTTTTT; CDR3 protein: CATWTDRTNEKLFF
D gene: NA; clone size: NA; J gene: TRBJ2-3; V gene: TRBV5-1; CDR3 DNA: TGCGCCAGCAGCTTTGGCCAGGGAAGAACAGATACGCAGTATTTT; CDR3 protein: CASSFGQGRTDTQYF
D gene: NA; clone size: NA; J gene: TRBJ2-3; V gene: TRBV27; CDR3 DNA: TGTGCCAGCAGTTTAGCCGATACGCAGTATTTT; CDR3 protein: CASSLADTQYF
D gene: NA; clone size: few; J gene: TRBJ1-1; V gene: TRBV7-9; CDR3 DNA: TGTGCCAGCAGCTCGCCTAGCAACACTGAAGCTTTCTTT; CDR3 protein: CASSSPSNTEAFF
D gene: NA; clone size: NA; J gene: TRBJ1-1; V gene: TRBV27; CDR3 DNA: TGTGCCAGCAGTTTACACGGCACCTATGAAGCTTTCTTT; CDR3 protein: CASSLHGTYEAFF
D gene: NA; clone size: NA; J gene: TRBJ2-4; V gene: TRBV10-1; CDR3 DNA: TGCGCCAGCAGATCAGGTAAGAAAAACATTCAGTACTTC; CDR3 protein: CASRSGKKNIQYF
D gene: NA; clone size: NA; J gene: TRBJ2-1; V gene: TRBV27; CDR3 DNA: TGTGCCAGCAGTCCTCTTTGGGGTTCCTACAATGAGCAGTTCTTC; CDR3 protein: CASSPLWGSYNEQFF
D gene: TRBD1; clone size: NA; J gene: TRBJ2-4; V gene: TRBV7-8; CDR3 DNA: TGTGCCAGCAGCTTAGCTGGGGGAAACAGGGGGCCGGGGAACATTCAGTACTTC; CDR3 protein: CASSLAGGNRGPGNIQYF
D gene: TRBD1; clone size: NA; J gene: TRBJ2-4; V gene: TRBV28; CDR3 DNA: TGTGCCGCCCGACAGGGGGCGTTGGCCAAAAACATTCAGTACTTC; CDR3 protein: CAARQGALAKNIQYF
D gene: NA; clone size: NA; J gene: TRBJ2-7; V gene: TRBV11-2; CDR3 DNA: TGTGCCAGCAGCCCGCGGAGTAGGAGTAGTTACGAGCAGTACTTC; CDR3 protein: CASSPRSRSSYEQYF
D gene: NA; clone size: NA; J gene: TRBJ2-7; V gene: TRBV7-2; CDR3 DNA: TGTGCCAGCAGCCCCTGGGAACAGAATTTCTACGAGCAGTACTTC; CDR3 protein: CASSPWEQNFYEQYF